One and the same sample provided the 18 T cell receptor beta chains below, sequenced in a study of beta chain features in type 1 diabetes. Study results and limitations: Among patients with Type 1 diabetes, TCRB CDR3s were moderately but significantly shorter in every one of the four CD4+ subsets.

Of the isolated RNA, all was reverse transcribed, and so the sequenced material was expressed TCRB transcripts. Generated by immunoSEQ multiplex PCR, the TCRdb table keeps only in-frame clones and is missing some. The sample has about 700,000 clones, around an eighth seen once. No antigens are known for them. Sequencing used naive CD4+ T cells from blood. These TCRs come from a man between 18 and 35 years old with type 1 diabetes.

This chain joins TRBV15 and TRBJ1-6; unclear D gene. The V end was cut by 0 bases, the J end by 8 bases, with 8 bases between. CDR1 LNHNV and CDR2 YYDKDF come from the germline V gene (reference sequence). The CDR3 is 14 residues long. CDR3 DNA: TGTGCCACCAGCAGAGAGGTCATGTATTCACCCCTCCACTTT. Its protein is CATSREVMYSPLHF. Supplemented by reference TRBV15 and TRBJ1-6, the full variable domain reads DAMVIQNPRYQVTQFGKPVTLSCSQTLNHNVMYWYQQKSSQAPKLLFHYYDKDFNNEADTPDNFQSRRPNTSFCFLDIRSPGLGDTAMYLCATSREVMYSPLHFGNGTRLTVT.

Worth noting for this clone: This sample includes further DNA sequences coding for the same CDR3. The CDR3 bases are TGTGCCCGCACCCGGGGTACTGAAGCTTTCTTT. Its translation is CARTRGTEAFF. This rearrangement joins TRBV30 to TRBJ1-1; D not resolved. The CDR3 has 11 amino acids. V shed 8 bases and J shed 5 bases, with 12 bases lying between them. CDR1 GTSNPN and CDR2 SVGIG come from the germline V gene (reference sequence).

The chain employs TRBV21-1 and TRBJ1-1; TRBD1 is the table's D call and was not checked against the DNA. TRBV21-1 is a listed pseudogene. The CDR3 is made up of 13 amino acids. Here the CDR3 DNA reads TGTGCCAGCAGCAAAGAAGCAGGGGATATGGCTTTCTTT. This sequence encodes CASSKEAGDMAFF.

This clone has more than one count but fewer than ten. V is TRBV4-2 and J is TRBJ1-5; 8 bases are shared with TRBD1. Germline V gene data show CDR1 as LGHNA and CDR2 as YNFKEQ. CDR3 size: 15 residues. V dropped 0 bases and J dropped 13; count of bases not matched to a gene: 11. As DNA, the CDR3 is TGTGCCAGCAGCCAAGATGCGGACAGGGCTACATCGCAGCATTTT. This gives the protein CASSQDADRATSQHF.

On this clone itself: The identical CDR3 is also encoded by other nucleotide sequences in the sample. The J gene is TRBJ1-1, the V gene TRBV6-5; weak D call: TRBD1 (6 bases). Per germline, CDR1 MNHEY and CDR2 SVGAGI. The ends were cut back, 6 bases at V and 5 bases at J, with 7 bases in the middle. CDR3 length equals 11 residues. The CDR3 loop reads CASSQGTEAFF. In DNA, the CDR3 is TGTGCCAGCAGCCAGGGGACTGAAGCTTTCTTT.

The chain combines TRBV2 with TRBJ2-7; no reliable D call. Looked up from germline, CDR1 is SNHLY and CDR2 is FYNNEI. The CDR3 is 11 residues long. V lost 8 bases to trimming and J lost 2 bases, with 7 bases between them. The CDR3 region is CASGVAYEQYF. The CDR3, as DNA: TGTGCCAGCGGGGTCGCCTACGAGCAGTACTTC.

The chain carries TRBV30 and TRBJ2-3; maybe TRBD2 (6 bases). This CDR3 has 14 amino acids. Between the trimmed V and J ends, which lost 4 bases and 0 bases, there was a span of 11 bases. Germline CDR1 reads GTSNPN; CDR2 reads SVGIG (reference sequence). The CDR3 nucleotides are TGTGCCTGGAACCCGGGACTTAGCACAGATACGCAGTATTTT. This gives the protein CAWNPGLSTDTQYF.

V is TRBV19 and J is TRBJ1-4, with D uncertain. Between the trimmed V and J ends, which lost 5 bases and 3 bases, there was a span of 13 bases. Germline-derived CDR1 and CDR2 are LNHDA and SQIVND (reference sequence). This CDR3 spans 15 amino acids. As DNA, the CDR3 is TGTGCCAGTAGTCCCCAGGAAGGCGCTAATGAAAAACTGTTTTTT. Translation: CASSPQEGANEKLFF.

The genes are TRBV27 and TRBJ1-2; TRBD1 might be the D (6 bases). Trimming took 3 bases from V and 8 from J, leaving 13 bases between them. The CDR3 covers 13 residues. Per the germline V gene, CDR1 is MNHEY and CDR2 is SMNVEV (reference sequence). In DNA form, the CDR3 reads TGTGCCAGCAGTTTCAGGGGCGGAGAGGGCTACACCTTC. Translated, it gives CASSFRGGEGYTF.

This rearrangement joins TRBV6-5 to TRBJ1-4; a possible D gene is TRBD1 (5 bases). Germline-derived CDR1 and CDR2 are MNHEY and SVGAGI. The CDR3 has 16 amino acids. V was pared by 0 bases and J by 0 bases, with 8 bases between. The CDR3, as DNA: TGTGCCAGCAGTTACTCTCAGGGTACAACTAATGAAAAACTGTTTTTT. Its translation: CASSYSQGTTNEKLFF.

Of note for this clone: The germline gene is not matched at one end of the junction; a read error may be the cause. The V and J genes are TRBV7-7 and TRBJ2-5, with D possibly TRBD1 on 5 matching bases. The J call may not be correct, given that the DNA end is closer to TRBJ2-7. Germline lookup yields CDR1 SSHAT and CDR2 FNYEAQ (reference sequence). The CDR3 loop spans 13 amino acids. The CDR3 DNA reads as TGTGCTAGCAGCTCGGACATAACCTACGAGCAGTACTTC. It specifies CASSSDITYEQYF.

The J gene is TRBJ1-1, the V gene TRBV18, with a possible D match to TRBD1 (5 bases). The CDR3 runs 15 residues. Trimming shortened V by 5 bases and J by 1 base, and 14 bases separated the two germline ends. Per germline, CDR1 KGHSH and CDR2 LQKENI. The chain's CDR3 is CASSITTDSNTEAFF. The CDR3 nucleotides are TGTGCCAGCTCAATTACGACAGACTCGAACACTGAAGCTTTCTTT.

V usage is TRBV7-9 and J usage is TRBJ1-4, with D unresolved. CDR1 SEHNR and CDR2 FQNEAQ come from the germline V gene (reference sequence). Trimming took 5 bases from V and 0 from J, leaving 7 bases between them. This CDR3 has 14 residues. The CDR3 nucleotides read TGTGCCAGCAGCCAGCGTGCAACTAATGAAAAACTGTTTTTT. It specifies CASSQRATNEKLFF.

The rearrangement uses TRBV2 and TRBJ1-6; 7 nucleotides line up with TRBD1. Unmatched junction bases numbered 14, after V lost 11 bases and J lost 10 bases. CDR3 length equals 14 residues. Looked up from germline, CDR1 is SNHLY and CDR2 is FYNNEI. Written as DNA, the CDR3 is TGTGCCGGTAACGCCGGGACAGCTAACTCACCCCTCCACTTT. This gives the protein CAGNAGTANSPLHF.

This clone was counted only a few times. The J gene is TRBJ1-5, the V gene TRBV7-2, with a weak D call TRBD1 (5 bases). Germline V gene lookup returns CDR1 SGHTA and CDR2 FQGNSA. The CDR3 extends over 15 amino acids. The V and J ends lost 5 bases and 4 bases respectively, with 15 bases between them. As DNA, the CDR3 is TGTGCCAGCAGCCTGTCCGGGACTTCGAATCAGCCCCAGCATTTT. Its translation is CASSLSGTSNQPQHF.

The V gene is TRBV12-5, the J gene TRBJ2-7, with 10 bases lining up with TRBD2. J gave up 6 bases and V 2 bases, and 7 bases lay outside the gene matches. The CDR3 is 15 residues long. Per the germline V gene, CDR1 is LGHNT and CDR2 is FRNRAP. CDR3 DNA: TGTGCTAGTGGTTTGAGTAGCGGGGGGTTGGTCGAGCAGTACTTC. This gives the protein CASGLSSGGLVEQYF. Supplemented by reference TRBV12-5 and TRBJ2-7, the full variable domain reads DARVTQTPRHKVTEMGQEVTMRCQPILGHNTVFWYRQTMMQGLELLAYFRNRAPLDDSGMPKDRFSAEMPDATLATLKIQPSEPRDSAVYFCASGLSSGGLVEQYFGPGTRLTVT.

The rearrangement links TRBV10-3 to TRBJ1-1; no firm D call. Trimming left V 0 bases short and J 8 bases short, with 10 bases between. The CDR3 covers 13 residues. Germline values: CDR1 ENHRY, CDR2 SYGVKD. CDR3 in amino acids: CAISESNPREAFF. The CDR3 DNA follows: TGTGCCATCAGTGAGTCGAACCCCAGGGAAGCTTTCTTT.

This clone was seen a few times. This sequence joins TRBV7-9 and TRBJ2-3; 12 positions agree with TRBD2. The germline V gene has CDR1 SEHNR and CDR2 FQNEAQ (reference sequence). This CDR3 is built from 16 residues. The V segment lost 1 base and the J segment 2 bases; nucleotides outside the gene matches: 1. CDR3 protein: CASSLGTSGNTDTQYF. CDR3 DNA: TGTGCCAGCAGCTTAGGGACTAGCGGGAACACAGATACGCAGTATTTT.